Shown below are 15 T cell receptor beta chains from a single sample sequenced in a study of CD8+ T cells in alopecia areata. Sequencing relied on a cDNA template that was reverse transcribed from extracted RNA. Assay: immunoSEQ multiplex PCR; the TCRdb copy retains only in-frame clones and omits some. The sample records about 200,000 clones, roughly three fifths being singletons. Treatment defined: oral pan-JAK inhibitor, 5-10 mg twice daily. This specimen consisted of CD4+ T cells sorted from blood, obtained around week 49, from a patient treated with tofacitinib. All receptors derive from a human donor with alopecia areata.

The CDR3 coding sequence is TGTGCCAGCAGCTACCAAGGGGTTAGCAATGAGCAGTTCTTC. It translates to CASSYQGVSNEQFF. The gene calls are TRBV7-9 and TRBJ2-1; a weak D match, TRBD1 (5 bases). Germline-derived CDR1 and CDR2 are SEHNR and FQNEAQ (reference sequence). V was clipped by 4 bases and J by 6 bases, with 13 bases between them. The CDR3 runs 14 residues. Full variable domain (remainder filled in from reference TRBV7-9 and TRBJ2-1): DTGVSQNPRHKITKRGQNVTFRCDPISEHNRLYWYRQTLGQGPEFLTYFQNEAQLEKSRLLSDRFSAERPKGSFSTLEIQRTEQGDSAMYLCASSYQGVSNEQFFGPGTRLTVL.

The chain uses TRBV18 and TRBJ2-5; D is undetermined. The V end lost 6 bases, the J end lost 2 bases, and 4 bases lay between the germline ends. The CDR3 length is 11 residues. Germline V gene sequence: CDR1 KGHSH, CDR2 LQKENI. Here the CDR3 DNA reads TGTGCCAGCTCGACGCAAGAGACCCAGTACTTC. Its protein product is CASSTQETQYF.

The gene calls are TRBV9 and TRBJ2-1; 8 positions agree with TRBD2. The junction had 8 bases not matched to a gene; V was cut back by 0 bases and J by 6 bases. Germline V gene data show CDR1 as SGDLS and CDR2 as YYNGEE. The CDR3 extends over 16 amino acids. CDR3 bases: TGTGCCAGCAGCGTAGGTGGTAGCGGGGCGCTCAATGAGCAGTTCTTC. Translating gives CASSVGGSGALNEQFF.

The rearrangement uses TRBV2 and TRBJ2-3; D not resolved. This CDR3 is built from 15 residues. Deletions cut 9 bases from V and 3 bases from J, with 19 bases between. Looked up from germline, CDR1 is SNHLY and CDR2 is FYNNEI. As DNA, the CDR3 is TGTGCCAGTCAAAATAGAGTCTTTATAACAGATACGCAGTATTTT. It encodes CASQNRVFITDTQYF.

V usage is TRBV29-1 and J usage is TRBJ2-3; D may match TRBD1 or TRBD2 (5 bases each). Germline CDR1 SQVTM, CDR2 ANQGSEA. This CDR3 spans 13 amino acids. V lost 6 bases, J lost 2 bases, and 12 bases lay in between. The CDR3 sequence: CSVGTLATDTQYF. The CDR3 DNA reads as TGCAGCGTAGGGACGTTAGCCACAGATACGCAGTATTTT.

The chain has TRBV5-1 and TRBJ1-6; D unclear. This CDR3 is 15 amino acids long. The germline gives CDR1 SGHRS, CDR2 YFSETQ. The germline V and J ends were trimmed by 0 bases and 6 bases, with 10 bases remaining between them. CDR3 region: CASSLGGVVNSPLHF. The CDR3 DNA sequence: TGCGCCAGCAGCTTGGGCGGGGTCGTTAATTCACCCCTCCACTTT.

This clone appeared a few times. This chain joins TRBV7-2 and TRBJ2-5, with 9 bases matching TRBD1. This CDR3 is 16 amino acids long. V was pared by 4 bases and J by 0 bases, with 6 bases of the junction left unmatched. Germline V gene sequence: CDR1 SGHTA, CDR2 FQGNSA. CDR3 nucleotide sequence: TGTGCCAGCAGCTCAGGACAGGGGATGTACCAAGAGACCCAGTACTTC. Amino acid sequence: CASSSGQGMYQETQYF.

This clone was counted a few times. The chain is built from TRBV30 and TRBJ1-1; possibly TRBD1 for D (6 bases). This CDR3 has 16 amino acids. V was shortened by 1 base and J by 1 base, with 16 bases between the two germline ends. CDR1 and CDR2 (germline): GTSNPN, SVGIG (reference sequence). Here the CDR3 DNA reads TGTGCCTGGAGTGGAGGGATCGGGGGCGAGAACACTGAAGCTTTCTTT. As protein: CAWSGGIGGENTEAFF.

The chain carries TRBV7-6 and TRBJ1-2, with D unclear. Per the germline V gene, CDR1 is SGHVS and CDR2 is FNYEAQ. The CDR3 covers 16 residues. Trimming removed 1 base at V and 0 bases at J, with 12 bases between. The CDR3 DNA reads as TGTGCCAGCAGCTTAGAGGCGGCTTTAGCTAACTATGGCTACACCTTC. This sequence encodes CASSLEAALANYGYTF.

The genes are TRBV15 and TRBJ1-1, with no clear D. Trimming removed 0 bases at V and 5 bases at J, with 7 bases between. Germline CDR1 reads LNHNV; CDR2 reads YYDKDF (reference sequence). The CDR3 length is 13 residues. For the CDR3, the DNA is TGTGCCACCAGCAGAGATCTGAGGACTGAAGCTTTCTTT. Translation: CATSRDLRTEAFF. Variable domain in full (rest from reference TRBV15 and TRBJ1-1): DAMVIQNPRYQVTQFGKPVTLSCSQTLNHNVMYWYQQKSSQAPKLLFHYYDKDFNNEADTPDNFQSRRPNTSFCFLDIRSPGLGDTAMYLCATSRDLRTEAFFGQGTRLTVV.

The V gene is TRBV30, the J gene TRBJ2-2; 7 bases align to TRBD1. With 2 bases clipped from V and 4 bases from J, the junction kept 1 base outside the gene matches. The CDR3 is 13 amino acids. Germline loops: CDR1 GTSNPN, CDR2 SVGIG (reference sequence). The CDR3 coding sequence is TGTGCCTGGAGTCGACAGGGCACCGGGGAGCTGTTTTTT. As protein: CAWSRQGTGELFF.

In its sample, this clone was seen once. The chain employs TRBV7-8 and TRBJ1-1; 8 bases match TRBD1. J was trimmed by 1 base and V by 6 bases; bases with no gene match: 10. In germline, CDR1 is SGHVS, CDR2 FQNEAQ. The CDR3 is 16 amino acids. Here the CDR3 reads CASRLSAGGTNTEAFF. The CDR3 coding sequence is TGTGCCAGCAGGTTATCGGCAGGGGGCACGAACACTGAAGCTTTCTTT.

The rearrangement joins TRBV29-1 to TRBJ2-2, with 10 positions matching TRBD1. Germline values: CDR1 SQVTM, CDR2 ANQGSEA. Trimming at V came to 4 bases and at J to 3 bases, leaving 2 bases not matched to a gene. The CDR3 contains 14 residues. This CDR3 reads CSVGGQGYTGELFF. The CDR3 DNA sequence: TGCAGCGTTGGGGGACAGGGGTACACCGGGGAGCTGTTTTTT.

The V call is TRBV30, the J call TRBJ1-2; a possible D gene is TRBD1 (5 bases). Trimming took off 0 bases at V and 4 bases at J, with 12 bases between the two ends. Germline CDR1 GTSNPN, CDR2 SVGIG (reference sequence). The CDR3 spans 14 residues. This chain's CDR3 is CAWSVTGRLYGYTF. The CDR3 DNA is TGTGCCTGGAGTGTCACAGGACGGCTCTATGGCTACACCTTC.

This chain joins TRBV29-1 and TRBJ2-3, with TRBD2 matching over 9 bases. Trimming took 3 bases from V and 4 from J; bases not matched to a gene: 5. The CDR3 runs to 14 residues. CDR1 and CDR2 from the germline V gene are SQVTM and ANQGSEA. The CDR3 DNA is TGCAGCGTTGAGGGCGGGACTAGCTCAGATACGCAGTATTTT. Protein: CSVEGGTSSDTQYF.